This entry describes one TCR beta chain. The data originate from a study of T cell responses to AZD1222 COVID-19 vaccine. Some clones are missing from TCRdb's copy, which holds only in-frame ones; the method was immunoSEQ multiplex PCR. The profile covers about 160,000 clones, with roughly 90% appearing a single time and around 5.5% taken by the ten largest. Per germline, CDR1 SGHAT and CDR2 FQNNGV. The CDR3 covers 13 residues. Deletions cut 8 bases from V and 2 bases from J, with 12 bases between. This receptor was identified in an adult in good health. The gene calls are TRBV11-2 and TRBJ1-2; D gene ambiguous. This sample comprised peripheral blood, obtained on day 0 of AZD1222 vaccination. In DNA, the CDR3 is TGTGCCAGCTCGGTTGGGTCCAACTATGGCTACACCTTC. It yields the protein CASSVGSNYGYTF.